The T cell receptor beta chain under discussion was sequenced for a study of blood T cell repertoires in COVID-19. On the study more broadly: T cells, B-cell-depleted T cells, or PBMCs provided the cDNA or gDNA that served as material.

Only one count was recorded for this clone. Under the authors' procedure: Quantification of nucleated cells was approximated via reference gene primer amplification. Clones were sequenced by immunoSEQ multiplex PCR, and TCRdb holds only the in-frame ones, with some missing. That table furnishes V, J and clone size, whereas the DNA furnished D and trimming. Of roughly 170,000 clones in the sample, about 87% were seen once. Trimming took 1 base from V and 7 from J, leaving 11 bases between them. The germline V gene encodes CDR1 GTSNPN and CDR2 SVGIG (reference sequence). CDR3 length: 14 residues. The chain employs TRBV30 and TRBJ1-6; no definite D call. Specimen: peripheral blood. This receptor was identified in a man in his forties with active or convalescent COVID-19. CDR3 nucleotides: TGTGCCTGGAGTGAGACAATATTCAATTCACCCCTCCACTTT. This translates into CAWSETIFNSPLHF.